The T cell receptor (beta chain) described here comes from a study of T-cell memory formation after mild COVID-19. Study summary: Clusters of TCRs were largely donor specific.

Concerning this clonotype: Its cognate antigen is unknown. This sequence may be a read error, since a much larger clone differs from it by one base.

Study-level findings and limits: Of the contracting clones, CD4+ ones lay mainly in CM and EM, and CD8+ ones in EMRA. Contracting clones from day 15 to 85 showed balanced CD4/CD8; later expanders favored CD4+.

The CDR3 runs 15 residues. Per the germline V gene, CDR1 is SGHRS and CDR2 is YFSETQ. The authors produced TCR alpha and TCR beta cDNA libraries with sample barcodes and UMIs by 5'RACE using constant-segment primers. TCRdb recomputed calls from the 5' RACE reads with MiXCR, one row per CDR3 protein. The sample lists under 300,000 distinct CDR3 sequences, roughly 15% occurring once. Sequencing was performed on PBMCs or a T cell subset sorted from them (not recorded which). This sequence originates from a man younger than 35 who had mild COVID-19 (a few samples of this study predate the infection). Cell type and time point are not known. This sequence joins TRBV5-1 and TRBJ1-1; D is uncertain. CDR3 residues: CASSPSVLMNTGAFF. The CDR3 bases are TGCGCCAGCAGCCCCTCCGTCCTAATGAACACTGGAGCTTTCTTT. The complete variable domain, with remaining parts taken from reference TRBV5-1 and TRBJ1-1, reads KAGVTQTPRYLIKTRGQQVTLSCSPISGHRSVSWYQQTPGQGLQFLFEYFSETQRNKGNFPGRFSGRQFSNSRSEMNVSTLELGDSALYLCASSPSVLMNTGAFFGQGTRLTVV.